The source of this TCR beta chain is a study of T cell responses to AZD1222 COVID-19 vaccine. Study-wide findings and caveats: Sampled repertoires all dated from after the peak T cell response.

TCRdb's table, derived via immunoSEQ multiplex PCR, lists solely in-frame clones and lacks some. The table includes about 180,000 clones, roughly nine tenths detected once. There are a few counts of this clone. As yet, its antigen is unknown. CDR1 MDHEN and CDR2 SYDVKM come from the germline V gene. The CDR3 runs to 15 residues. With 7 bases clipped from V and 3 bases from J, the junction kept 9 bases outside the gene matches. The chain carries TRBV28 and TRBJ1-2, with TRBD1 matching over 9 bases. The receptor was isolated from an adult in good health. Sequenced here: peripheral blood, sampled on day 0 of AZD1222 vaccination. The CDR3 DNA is TGTGCCAGCATCACAGGGGGGACAGGGCACTATGGCTACACCTTC. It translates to CASITGGTGHYGYTF.